This T cell receptor beta chain was captured in a study of graft-versus-host responses after intestinal transplantation. Study-wide background: Recipients had multivisceral, liver-intestinal, or isolated intestinal transplants. Study-level results: With peak circulating GvH clone levels came an association with early post-transplant HvG declines. There were GvH clones found in recipient marrow, and some of them appeared first in ileum or blood. In patients with graft-donor T cell macrochimerism, allograft graft-versus-host to host-versus-graft clonal ratios were high.

Measured with immunoSEQ multiplex PCR; TCRdb has only the in-frame clones, and not every one. This table holds about 17,000 clones, under 85% found once. The CDR3 contains 13 residues. J was trimmed by 8 bases and V by 10 bases; bases with no gene match: 12. Germline lookup yields CDR1 SNHLY and CDR2 FYNNEI. Both intraepithelial and lamina propria lymphocytes were released by processing graft tissue. As for this clone: Antigen specificity is unknown.

The gene calls are TRBV2 and TRBJ1-2; 8 bases are shared with TRBD1. Here the sequenced sample was ileum tissue, taken roughly 70 weeks after intestinal transplant. The clonotype comes from a human patient who received an intestinal transplant, so some T cells may come from the graft donor. DNA of the CDR3: TGTGCCAACCCGGGACAGGCAGACAGGGGCTACACCTTC. It encodes CANPGQADRGYTF.